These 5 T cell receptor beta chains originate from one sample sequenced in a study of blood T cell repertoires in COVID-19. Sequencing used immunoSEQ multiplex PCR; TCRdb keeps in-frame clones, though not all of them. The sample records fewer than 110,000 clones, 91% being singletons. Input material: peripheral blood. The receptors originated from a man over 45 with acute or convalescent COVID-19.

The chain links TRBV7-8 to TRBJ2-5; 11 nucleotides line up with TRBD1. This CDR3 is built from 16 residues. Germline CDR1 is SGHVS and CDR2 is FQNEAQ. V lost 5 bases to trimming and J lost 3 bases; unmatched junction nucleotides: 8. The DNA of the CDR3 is TGTGCCAGCAGCCTCAGGGTGGGACAGGGGGAAGAGACCCAGTACTTC. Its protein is CASSLRVGQGEETQYF.

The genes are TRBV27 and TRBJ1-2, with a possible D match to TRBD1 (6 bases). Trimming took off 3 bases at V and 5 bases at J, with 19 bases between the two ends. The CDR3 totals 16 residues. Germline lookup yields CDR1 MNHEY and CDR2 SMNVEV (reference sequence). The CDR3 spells CASSFRTVGGAYGYTF. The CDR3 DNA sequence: TGTGCCAGCAGTTTTAGGACAGTTGGTGGGGCTTATGGCTACACCTTC.

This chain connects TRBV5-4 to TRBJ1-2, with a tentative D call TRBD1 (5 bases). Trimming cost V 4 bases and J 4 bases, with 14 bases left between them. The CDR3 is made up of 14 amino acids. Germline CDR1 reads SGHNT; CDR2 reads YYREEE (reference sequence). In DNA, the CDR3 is TGTGCCAGCAGCATCGACAGACTTTCCTATGGCTACACCTTC. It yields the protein CASSIDRLSYGYTF. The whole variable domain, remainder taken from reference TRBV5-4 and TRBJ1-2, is ETGVTQSPTHLIKTRGQQVTLRCSSQSGHNTVSWYQQALGQGPQFIFQYYREEENGRGNFPPRFSGLQFPNYSSELNVNALELDDSALYLCASSIDRLSYGYTFGSGTRLTVV.

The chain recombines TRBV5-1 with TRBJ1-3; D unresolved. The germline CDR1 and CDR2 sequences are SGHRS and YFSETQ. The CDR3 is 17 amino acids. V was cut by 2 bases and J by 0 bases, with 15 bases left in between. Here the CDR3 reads CASSFSPRAYSGNTIYF. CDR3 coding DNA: TGCGCCAGCAGCTTTTCCCCGCGGGCCTACTCTGGAAACACCATATATTTT.

CDR3 sequence (DNA): TGTGCCAGCAGCCCAGGGGGAAGCTCCTACAATGAGCAGTTCTTC. Amino acids: CASSPGGSSYNEQFF. This chain connects TRBV7-9 to TRBJ2-1, with TRBD1 identical over 7 bases. The CDR3 covers 15 residues. Germline CDR1 and CDR2: SEHNR and FQNEAQ (reference sequence). V dropped 5 bases and J dropped 0; count of bases not matched to a gene: 4. The full variable domain, in which reference TRBV7-9 and TRBJ2-1 provide the parts outside the CDR3, is DTGVSQNPRHKITKRGQNVTFRCDPISEHNRLYWYRQTLGQGPEFLTYFQNEAQLEKSRLLSDRFSAERPKGSFSTLEIQRTEQGDSAMYLCASSPGGSSYNEQFFGPGTRLTVL.